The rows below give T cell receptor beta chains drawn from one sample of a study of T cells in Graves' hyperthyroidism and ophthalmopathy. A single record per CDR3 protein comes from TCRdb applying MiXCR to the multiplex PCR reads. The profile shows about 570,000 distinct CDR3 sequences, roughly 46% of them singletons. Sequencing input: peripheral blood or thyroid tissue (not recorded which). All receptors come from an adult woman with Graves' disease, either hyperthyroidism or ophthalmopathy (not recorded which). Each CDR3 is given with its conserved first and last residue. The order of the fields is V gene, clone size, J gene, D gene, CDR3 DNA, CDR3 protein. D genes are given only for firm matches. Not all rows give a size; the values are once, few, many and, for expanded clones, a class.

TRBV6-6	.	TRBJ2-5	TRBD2	TGTGCCAGCAGTGGGGGGGTGCCCATGGACCAGTACTTC	CASSGGVPMDQYF
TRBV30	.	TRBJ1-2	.	TGTGCCTGGAGTGTGGGGTGGACAACCTCTCATGGCTACACCTTC	CAWSVGWTTSHGYTF
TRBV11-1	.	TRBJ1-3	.	TGTGCCAGCAGCTTAACGGAAAACACCATATATTTT	CASSLTENTIYF
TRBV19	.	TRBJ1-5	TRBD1	TGTGCTAGAGATGACAGGGGGCAGCCCCAGCATTTT	CARDDRGQPQHF
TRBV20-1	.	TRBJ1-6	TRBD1	TGCAGTGCTGGTCGGACAGGGGGCCTCGATATAGTGGGTTCACCCCTCCACTTT	CSAGRTGGLDIVGSPLHF
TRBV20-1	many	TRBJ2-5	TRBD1	TGCAGTGCTGAGCGACAGGGACAAGAGACCCAGTACTTC	CSAERQGQETQYF
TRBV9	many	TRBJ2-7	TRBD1	TGTGCCAGCAGCGCCGCCGGGACAGGCTATATGCAGTACTTC	CASSAAGTGYMQYF
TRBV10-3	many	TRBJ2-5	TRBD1	TGTGCCATCACTGGGACAGTTAGGCAAGAGACCCAGTACTTC	CAITGTVRQETQYF
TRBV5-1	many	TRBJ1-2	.	TGCGCCAGCAAGCCGGGACCGGGAACTCCTGGCTACACCTTC	CASKPGPGTPGYTF
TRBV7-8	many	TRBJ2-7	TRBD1	TGTGCCAGCAGCTTATCGGGACAGAGTATAGGGCAGTACTTC	CASSLSGQSIGQYF
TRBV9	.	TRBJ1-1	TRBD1	TGTGCCAGCAGCCCGGGGGGACAGTTCAACACTGAAGCTTTCTTT	CASSPGGQFNTEAFF
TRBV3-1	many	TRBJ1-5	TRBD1	TGTGCCAGCAGTCCAGGACAGGATAATCAGCCCCAGCATTTT	CASSPGQDNQPQHF
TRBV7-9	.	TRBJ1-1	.	TGTGCCAGCAGTATGGTGGGGCCCACTGAAGCTTTCTTT	CASSMVGPTEAFF
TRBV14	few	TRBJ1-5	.	TGTGCCAGCAGCCCAGCGGAGCGCCAGCAGCCCCAGCATTTT	CASSPAERQQPQHF
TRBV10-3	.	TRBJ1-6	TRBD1	TGTGCCATCAGGACCCGGGACAGGACGGCACCCCTCCACTTT	CAIRTRDRTAPLHF
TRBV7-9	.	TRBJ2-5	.	TGTGCCAGCAGGACGGGAAAAGAGACCCAGTACTTC	CASRTGKETQYF
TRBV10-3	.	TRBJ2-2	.	TGTGCCGTCCGGGGGTATGGGTCCGGGGAGCTGTTTTTT	CAVRGYGSGELFF
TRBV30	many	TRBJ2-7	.	TGTGCCTGGAGTGTACCTGACGAGCAGTACTTC	CAWSVPDEQYF
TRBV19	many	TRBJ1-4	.	TGTGCCAGTAGAGAGGAAATCACATCGCGATCTAATGAAAAACTGTTTTTT	CASREEITSRSNEKLFF
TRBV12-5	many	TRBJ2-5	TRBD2	TGTGCTAGTGGTCTGGGACTAGCGGGAGCATTTGCGTCGGAGACCCAGTACTTC	CASGLGLAGAFASETQYF
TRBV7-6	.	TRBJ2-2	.	TGTGCCAGCAGCTTTCGGCGGGGAACGGCCGGGGAGCTGTTTTTT	CASSFRRGTAGELFF
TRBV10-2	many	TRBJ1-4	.	TGCGCCAGCAGAGACCTGGCACTTAATGAAAAACTGTTTTTT	CASRDLALNEKLFF
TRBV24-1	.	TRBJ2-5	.	TGTGCCGCCAGTGACCCGGGCTCTGGCCAGCCCCAAGAGACCCAGTACTTC	CAASDPGSGQPQETQYF